This T cell receptor (beta chain) emerged from a study of blood T cell repertoires in COVID-19. Resolution of symptoms, clearance, or two negative PCRs was present in recovered Cohort 3 donors. The CDR3 contains 16 residues. Trimming removed 7 bases from V and 0 bases from J, with 15 bases in between. Germline V lookup: CDR1 KGHDR, CDR2 SFDVKD. This table comes from immunoSEQ multiplex PCR, and its TCRdb copy is limited to in-frame clones, with some not included. The sample shows about 400,000 clones, approximately 87% of them seen only once. The gene calls are TRBV24-1 and TRBJ2-1; no reliable D call. The receptor comes from a woman in her forties or fifties who had recovered from COVID-19. The sequenced sample consisted of PBMCs or T cells enriched from blood (not recorded which). The CDR3 spells CATSRPGIGSYNEQFF. The CDR3 nucleotides are TGTGCCACCAGCCGGCCGGGTATCGGCTCCTACAATGAGCAGTTCTTC.